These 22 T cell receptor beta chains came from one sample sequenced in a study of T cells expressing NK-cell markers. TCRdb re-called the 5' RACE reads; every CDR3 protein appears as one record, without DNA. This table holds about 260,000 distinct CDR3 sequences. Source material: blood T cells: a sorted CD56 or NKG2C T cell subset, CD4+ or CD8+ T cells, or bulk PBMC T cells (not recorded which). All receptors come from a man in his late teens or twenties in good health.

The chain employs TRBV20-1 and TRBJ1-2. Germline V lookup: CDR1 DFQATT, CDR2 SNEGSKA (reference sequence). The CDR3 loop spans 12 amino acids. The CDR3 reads CSAPHIRYGYTF.

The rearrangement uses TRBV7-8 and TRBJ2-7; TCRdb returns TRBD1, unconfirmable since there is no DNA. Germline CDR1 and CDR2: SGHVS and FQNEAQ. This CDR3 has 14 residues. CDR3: CASSLETGNYEQYF.

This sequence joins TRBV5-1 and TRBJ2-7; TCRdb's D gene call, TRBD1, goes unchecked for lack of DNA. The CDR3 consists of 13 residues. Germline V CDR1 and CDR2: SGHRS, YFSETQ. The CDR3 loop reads CASGETATYEQYF. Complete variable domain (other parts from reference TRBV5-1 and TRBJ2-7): KAGVTQTPRYLIKTRGQQVTLSCSPISGHRSVSWYQQTPGQGLQFLFEYFSETQRNKGNFPGRFSGRQFSNSRSEMNVSTLELGDSALYLCASGETATYEQYFGPGTRLTVT.

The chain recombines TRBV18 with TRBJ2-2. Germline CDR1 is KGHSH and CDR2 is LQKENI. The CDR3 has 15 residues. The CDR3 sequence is CASSRPSGNTGELFF.

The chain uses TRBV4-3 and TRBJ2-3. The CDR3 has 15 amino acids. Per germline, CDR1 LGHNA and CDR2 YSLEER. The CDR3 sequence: CASSQDRLATDTQYF.

CDR3: CASSLGSGWSSYNEQFF. V is TRBV5-4 and J is TRBJ2-1. The germline gives CDR1 SGHNT, CDR2 YYREEE (reference sequence). The CDR3 is 17 amino acids.

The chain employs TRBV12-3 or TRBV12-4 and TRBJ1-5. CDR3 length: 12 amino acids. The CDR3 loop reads CASSLPQRPQHF.

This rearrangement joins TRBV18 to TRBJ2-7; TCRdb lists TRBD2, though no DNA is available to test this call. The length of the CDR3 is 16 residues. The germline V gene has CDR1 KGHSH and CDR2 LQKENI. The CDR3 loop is CASSRIEAGPTGEQYF.

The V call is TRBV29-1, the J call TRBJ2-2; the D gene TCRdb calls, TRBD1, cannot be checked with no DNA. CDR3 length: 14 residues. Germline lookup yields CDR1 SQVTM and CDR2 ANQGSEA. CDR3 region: CSVRQGQDTGELFF.

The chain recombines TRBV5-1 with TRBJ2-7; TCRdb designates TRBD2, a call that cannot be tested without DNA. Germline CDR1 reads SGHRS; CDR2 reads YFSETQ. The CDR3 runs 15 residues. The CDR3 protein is CASSEYSGSSYEQYF. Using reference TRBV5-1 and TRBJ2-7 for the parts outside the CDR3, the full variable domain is KAGVTQTPRYLIKTRGQQVTLSCSPISGHRSVSWYQQTPGQGLQFLFEYFSETQRNKGNFPGRFSGRQFSNSRSEMNVSTLELGDSALYLCASSEYSGSSYEQYFGPGTRLTVT.

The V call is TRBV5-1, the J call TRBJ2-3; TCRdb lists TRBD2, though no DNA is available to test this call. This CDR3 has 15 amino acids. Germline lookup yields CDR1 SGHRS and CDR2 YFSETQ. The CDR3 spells CASSKSGRATDTQYF.

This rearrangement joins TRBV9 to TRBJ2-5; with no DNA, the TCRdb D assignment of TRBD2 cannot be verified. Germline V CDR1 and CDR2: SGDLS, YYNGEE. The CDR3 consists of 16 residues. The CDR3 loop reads CASSVRSGRASETQYF.

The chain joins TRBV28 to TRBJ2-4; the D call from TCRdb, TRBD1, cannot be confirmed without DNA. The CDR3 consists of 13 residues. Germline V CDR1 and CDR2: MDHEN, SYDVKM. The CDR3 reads CASSYGRGNIQYF.

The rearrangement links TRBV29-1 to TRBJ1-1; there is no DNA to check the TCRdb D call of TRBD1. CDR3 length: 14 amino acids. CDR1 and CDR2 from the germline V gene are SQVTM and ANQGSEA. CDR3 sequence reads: CSVVLGAGNTEAFF. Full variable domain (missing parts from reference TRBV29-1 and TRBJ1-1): SAVISQKPSRDICQRGTSLTIQCQVDSQVTMMFWYRQQPGQSLTLIATANQGSEATYESGFVIDKFPISRPNLTFSTLTVSNMSPEDSSIYLCSVVLGAGNTEAFFGQGTRLTVV.

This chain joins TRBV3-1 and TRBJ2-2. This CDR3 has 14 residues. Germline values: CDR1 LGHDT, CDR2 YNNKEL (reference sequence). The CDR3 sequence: CASRSLVGTGELFF.

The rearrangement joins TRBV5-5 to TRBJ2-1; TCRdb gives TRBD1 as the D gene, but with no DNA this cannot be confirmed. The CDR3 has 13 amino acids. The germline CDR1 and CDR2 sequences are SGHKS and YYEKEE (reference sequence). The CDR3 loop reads CASSPTRGNEQFF.

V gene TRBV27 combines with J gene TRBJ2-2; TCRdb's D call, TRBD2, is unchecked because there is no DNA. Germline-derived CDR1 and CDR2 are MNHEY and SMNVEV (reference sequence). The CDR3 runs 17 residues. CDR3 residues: CASSPRGTSSGTGELFF.

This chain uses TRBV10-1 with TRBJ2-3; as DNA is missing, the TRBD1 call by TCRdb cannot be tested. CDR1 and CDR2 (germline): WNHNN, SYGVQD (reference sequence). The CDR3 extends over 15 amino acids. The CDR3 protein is CASSEGDRAGDTQYF.

CDR3 amino acids: CASSFDYDTGELFF. The chain has TRBV11-2 and TRBJ2-2. The germline CDR1 and CDR2 sequences are SGHAT and FQNNGV. This CDR3 is 14 amino acids long.

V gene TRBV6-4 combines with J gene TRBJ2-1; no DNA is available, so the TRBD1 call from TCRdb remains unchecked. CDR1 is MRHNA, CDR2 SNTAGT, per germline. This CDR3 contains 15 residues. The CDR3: CASGTQGSSYNEQFF.

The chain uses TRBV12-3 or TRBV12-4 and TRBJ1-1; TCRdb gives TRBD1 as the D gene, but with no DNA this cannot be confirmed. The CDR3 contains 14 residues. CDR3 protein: CASSLVGQGTEAFF.

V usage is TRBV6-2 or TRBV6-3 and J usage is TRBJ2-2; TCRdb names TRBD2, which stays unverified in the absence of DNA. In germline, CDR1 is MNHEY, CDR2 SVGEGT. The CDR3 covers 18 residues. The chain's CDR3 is CASSSSRLAGVSTGELFF.